This T cell receptor beta chain came from a study of T cells in Graves' hyperthyroidism and ophthalmopathy. Amplified TCR beta CDR3 regions came from RNA transcripts. During a first-round RT-PCR of the TCR CDR3, the HTBI primer set was used. Via MiXCR, TCRdb re-called the multiplex PCR reads, giving one row per CDR3 protein. The repertoire holds approximately 400,000 distinct CDR3 sequences, with just under 25% as singletons. When ophthalmopathy did not progress within 18 months, Graves' hyperthyroidism was considered stable. This clonotype was detected many times. The germline gives CDR1 SNHLY, CDR2 FYNNEI. V was pared by 6 bases and J by 6 bases, with 2 bases of the junction left unmatched. There are 14 residues in the CDR3.

The rearrangement uses TRBV2 and TRBJ2-3; 14 bases fit TRBD2. The source material was blood. The sequence was obtained from a man aged 45-60 years with Graves' hyperthyroidism. The CDR3 reads CASRRTSGRDTQYF. The CDR3 region has the DNA TGTGCCAGCAGACGGACTAGCGGGAGGGATACGCAGTATTTT.